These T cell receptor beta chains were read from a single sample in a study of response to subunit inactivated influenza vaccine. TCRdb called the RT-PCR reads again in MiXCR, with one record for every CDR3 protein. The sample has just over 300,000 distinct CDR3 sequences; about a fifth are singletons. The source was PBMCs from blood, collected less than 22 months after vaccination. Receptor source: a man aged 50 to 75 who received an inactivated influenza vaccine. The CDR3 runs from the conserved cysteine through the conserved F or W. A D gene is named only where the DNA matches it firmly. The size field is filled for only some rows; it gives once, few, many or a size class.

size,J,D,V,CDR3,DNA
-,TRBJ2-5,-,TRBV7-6,CASSSRDTETQYF,TGTGCCAGCAGCTCCCGGGACACAGAGACCCAGTACTTC
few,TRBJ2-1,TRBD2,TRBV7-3,CASSFASGGYNEQFF,TGTGCCAGCAGCTTTGCTAGCGGAGGCTACAATGAGCAGTTCTTC
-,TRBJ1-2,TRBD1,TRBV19,CASTQGYGYTF,TGTGCCAGTACACAGGGGTATGGCTACACCTTC
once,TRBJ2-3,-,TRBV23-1,CASSQGAADTDTQYF,TGCGCCAGCAGTCAGGGAGCGGCCGACACAGATACGCAGTATTTT
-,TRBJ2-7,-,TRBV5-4,CASSRTLAYEQYF,TGTGCCAGCAGTCGGACTCTCGCCTACGAGCAGTACTTC
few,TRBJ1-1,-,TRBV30,CAWSVQSRTEAFF,TGTGCCTGGAGTGTACAGTCTAGGACTGAAGCTTTCTTT
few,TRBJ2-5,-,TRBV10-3,CAIGNGDPFQQETQYF,TGTGCCATCGGTAACGGGGACCCCTTCCAACAAGAGACCCAGTACTTC
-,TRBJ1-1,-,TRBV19,CASSIAGVMNTEAFF,TGTGCCAGTAGTATAGCGGGGGTTATGAACACTGAAGCTTTCTTT
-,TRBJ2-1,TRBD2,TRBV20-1,CSARVGAGGPNEQFF,TGCAGTGCTAGAGTAGGGGCGGGAGGGCCCAATGAGCAGTTCTTC
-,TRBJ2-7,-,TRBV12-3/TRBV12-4,CASSPRDAIEQYF,TGTGCCAGCAGCCCCCGGGACGCCATCGAGCAGTACTTC
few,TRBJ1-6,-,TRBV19,CASTSGGLLNSPLHF,TGTGCCAGTACCTCGGGGGGTTTACTCAATTCACCCCTCCACTTT
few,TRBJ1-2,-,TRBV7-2,CASGGRGYGYTF,TGTGCCAGCGGGGGGCGAGGCTATGGCTACACCTTC
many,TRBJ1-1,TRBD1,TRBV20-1,CSAPGQGSRNTEAFF,TGCAGTGCCCCGGGACAGGGGTCTCGGAACACTGAAGCTTTCTTT
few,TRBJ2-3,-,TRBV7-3,CASQAGWGTDTQYF,TGTGCCAGTCAGGCTGGCTGGGGCACAGATACGCAGTATTTT